The sequence of this T cell receptor (beta chain) was determined in a study of regulatory T cells in long-lasting Graves disease. The time point here: newly diagnosed GD, antithyroid drugs for less than 3 months. With RNA extracted from PBMCs as input, the TCR library was made. Construction of the TCR beta libraries employed iRepertoire HTBI primers in conjunction with Arm-PCR of CDR3 regions. Using its own MiXCR run on the multiplex PCR reads, TCRdb lists one record per CDR3 protein. The sample contains around 420,000 distinct CDR3 sequences, about 15% of which appear only once. Points on this clonotype: What it recognizes is unknown.

Findings and limits, study-wide: A greater number of public clonotypes (2,741) was shared by persistent patients than by new patients (roughly 880). Newly diagnosed disease favored TRBV20-1 and TRBJ2-1 over persistent disease.

The CDR3 contains 17 residues. Germline assignment: CDR1 SGHTA and CDR2 FQGNSA. Trimming took off 5 bases at V and 1 base at J, with 19 bases between the two ends. These data were also reused for a study on T cells in Graves' hyperthyroidism and ophthalmopathy. From that study: Researchers barred patients who had uncontrolled infection, other autoimmune disease, pregnancy or lactation. Patients with ophthalmopathy were separated from those with stable hyperthyroidism by a 13 V-J model.

The sequence was obtained from a middle-aged woman with Graves disease. This rearrangement joins TRBV7-2 to TRBJ2-3, with D perhaps matching TRBD2 (5 bases). This specimen was peripheral blood mononuclear cells (PBMCs), taken at new diagnosis, from a patient treated with antithyroid drugs. The CDR3 spells CASSPMPPGSGTDTQYF. DNA of the CDR3: TGTGCCAGCAGCCCTATGCCCCCGGGATCAGGCACAGATACGCAGTATTTT. Together with reference TRBV7-2 and TRBJ2-3, the CDR3 gives the full variable domain: GAGVSQSPSNKVTEKGKDVELRCDPISGHTALYWYRQSLGQGLEFLIYFQGNSAPDKSGLPSDRFSAERTGGSVSTLTIQRTQQEDSAVYLCASSPMPPGSGTDTQYFGPGTRLTVL.